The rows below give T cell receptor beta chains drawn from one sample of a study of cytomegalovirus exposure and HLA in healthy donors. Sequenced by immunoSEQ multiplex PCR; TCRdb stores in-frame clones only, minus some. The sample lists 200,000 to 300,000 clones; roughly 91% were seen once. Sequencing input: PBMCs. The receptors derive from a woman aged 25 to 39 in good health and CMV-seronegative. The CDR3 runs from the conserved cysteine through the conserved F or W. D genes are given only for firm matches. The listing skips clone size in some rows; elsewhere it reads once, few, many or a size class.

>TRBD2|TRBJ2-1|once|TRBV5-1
CASSLGLAGGRSSYNEQFF
TGCGCCAGCAGCTTGGGACTAGCGGGAGGGCGGAGCTCCTACAATGAGCAGTTCTTC
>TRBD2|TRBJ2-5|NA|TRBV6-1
CASSEALAGPPETQYF
TGTGCCAGCAGTGAAGCCCTAGCGGGGCCCCCAGAGACCCAGTACTTC
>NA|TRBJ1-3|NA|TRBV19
CASSIYGGNSGNTIYF
TGTGCCAGTAGTATTTACGGCGGAAACTCTGGAAACACCATATATTTT
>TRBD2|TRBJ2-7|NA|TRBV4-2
CASSQDLTSGSYEQYF
TGTGCCAGCAGCCAAGATTTGACTAGCGGGTCTTACGAGCAGTACTTC
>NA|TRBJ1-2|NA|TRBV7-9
CASSFGDYGYTF
TGTGCCAGCAGCTTCGGGGACTATGGCTACACCTTC
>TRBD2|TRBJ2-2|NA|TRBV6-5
CASRSGRQNTGELFF
TGTGCCAGCAGGAGCGGGAGGCAGAACACCGGGGAGCTGTTTTTT
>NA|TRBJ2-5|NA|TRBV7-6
CASGGPLETQYF
TGTGCCAGCGGGGGCCCATTAGAGACCCAGTACTTC
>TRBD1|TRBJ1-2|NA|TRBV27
CASSLRAGGAYGYTF
TGTGCCAGCAGTTTAAGGGCAGGGGGCGCGTATGGCTACACCTTC
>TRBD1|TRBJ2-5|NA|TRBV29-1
CSALTGRETQYF
TGCAGCGCTTTGACAGGGAGAGAGACCCAGTACTTC
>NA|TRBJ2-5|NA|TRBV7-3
CASSSPPQGGETQYF
TGTGCCAGCAGCTCACCCCCACAGGGGGGGGAGACCCAGTACTTC
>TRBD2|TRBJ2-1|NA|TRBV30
CAWSVSSGINEQFF
TGTGCCTGGAGTGTGTCTAGCGGGATCAATGAGCAGTTCTTC
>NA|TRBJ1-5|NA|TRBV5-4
CASSLKGSGQGNQPQHF
TGTGCCAGCAGCTTGAAAGGGTCTGGGCAAGGCAATCAGCCCCAGCATTTT
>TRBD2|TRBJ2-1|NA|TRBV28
CASSPSGRPGSYNEQFF
TGTGCCAGCAGTCCTAGCGGGAGGCCCGGCTCCTACAATGAGCAGTTCTTC
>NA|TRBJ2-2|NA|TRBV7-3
CASSLTGHTGELFF
TGTGCCAGCAGCTTAACTGGGCACACCGGGGAGCTGTTTTTT
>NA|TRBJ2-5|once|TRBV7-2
CASTLAGGQQETQYF
TGTGCCAGCACCTTGGCCGGGGGACAGCAAGAGACCCAGTACTTC
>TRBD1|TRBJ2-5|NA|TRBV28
CASSTNRGPVFGETQYF
TGTGCCAGCAGTACGAACAGGGGGCCTGTTTTCGGGGAGACCCAGTACTTC
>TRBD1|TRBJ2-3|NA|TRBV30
CAWSGTGNPSTDTQYF
TGTGCCTGGAGTGGGACAGGGAACCCAAGCACAGATACGCAGTATTTT
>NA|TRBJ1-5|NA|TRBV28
CASSSRWGFNQPQHF
TGTGCCAGCAGTTCCCGTTGGGGTTTCAATCAGCCCCAGCATTTT
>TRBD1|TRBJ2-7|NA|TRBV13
CASSLGTGGEQYF
TGTGCCAGCAGCTTAGGGACAGGGGGTGAGCAGTACTTC